Here is one TCR beta chain with its context. The data were obtained in a study of blood T cell repertoires in COVID-19. Trimming removed 8 bases from V and 2 bases from J, with 16 bases in between. The V gene's germline CDR1 is MDHEN and CDR2 SYDVKM. This CDR3 is built from 14 residues. The data were produced by immunoSEQ multiplex PCR, yet TCRdb's version contains in-frame clones alone and is incomplete. The sample shows over 140,000 clones, roughly 85% of them seen only once. The clonotype was recovered from a woman aged 45-65 years who had recovered from COVID-19. The V gene is TRBV28, the J gene TRBJ2-7; D might be TRBD2 (8 bases). Input material: PBMCs or T cells enriched from blood (not recorded which). Written as DNA, the CDR3 is TGTGCCAGCCTTCGGGAGGGGGCTGCCTACGAGCAGTACTTC. As protein: CASLREGAAYEQYF. The full variable domain, with the rest looked up from reference TRBV28 and TRBJ2-7, is DVKVTQSSRYLVKRTGEKVFLECVQDMDHENMFWYRQDPGLGLRLIYFSYDVKMKEKGDIPEGYSVSREKKERFSLILESASTNQTSMYLCASLREGAAYEQYFGPGTRLTVT.